What follows are 25 T cell receptor beta chains derived from one specimen sequenced in a study of T cell clonality in common variable immunodeficiency. General study findings and limits: Fewer deletions and N-nucleotide insertions were reportedly seen in common variable immunodeficiency TCR beta sequences.

Only in-frame clones appear in the TCRdb table, and some are missing; sequencing was by immunoSEQ multiplex PCR. Singletons are absent from the sample, which has about 23,000 clones. Their cognate antigens are unknown. The sequencing input was peripheral blood mononuclear cells. These TCRs come from a human donor with common variable immunodeficiency.

This clone was detected only a few times. This CDR3 reads CASSTGPGQYGYTF. The covered CDR3 bases are TGTGCCAGCAGTACAGGACCCGGGCAATATGGC. The chain joins TRBV6-2 or TRBV6-3 to TRBJ1-2; maybe TRBD1 (5 bases). The CDR3 end lies 3 residues beyond the end of the read and is filled in from the germline J gene. CDR3 size: 14 residues. V was trimmed by 5 bases and J by 5 bases, leaving 15 bases between them. The germline gives CDR1 MNHEY, CDR2 SVGEGT.

This clone was observed a handful of times. The read terminates 3 residues ahead of where the CDR3 ends, so the germline J gene completes it. The chain employs TRBV5-5 and TRBJ2-7; D perhaps matches TRBD2 (6 bases). Deletions cut 4 bases from V and 1 base from J, with 12 bases between. CDR1 SGHKS and CDR2 YYEKEE come from the germline V gene (reference sequence). The CDR3 loop spans 14 amino acids. The sequenced CDR3 bases are TGTGCCAGCAGCCGCGGGGAGCAGTCCTACGAG. Amino acids: CASSRGEQSYE. The CDR3 as a whole reads CASSRGEQSYEQYF.

This clone was observed a few times. A read error may explain this, as a much larger clone is one base away. The same CDR3 also results from other DNA sequences found in this sample. The chain's CDR3 is CASIHRGSYEQYF. CDR3 DNA (partial): TGTGCCAGCATTCACAGGGGTTCGTACGAG. The V gene is TRBV7-3, the J gene TRBJ2-7; 7 bases match TRBD1. The sequenced fragment ends 3 residues before the CDR3 boundary, so the rest is inferred from the germline J gene. The germline V gene encodes CDR1 SGHTA and CDR2 FQGTGA. With V trimmed by 7 bases and J by 4 bases, 7 bases remained unmatched. The CDR3 contains 13 residues.

This clone was detected many times. The read ends 3 residues before the CDR3 terminus; that terminus is restored from the germline J gene. This chain uses TRBV30 with TRBJ1-1; 7 nucleotides agree with TRBD1. The V gene end was trimmed by 2 bases and the J gene end by 6 bases; junction bases not matched to a gene: 3. Germline CDR1 GTSNPN, CDR2 SVGIG (reference sequence). The CDR3 runs 12 residues. The sequenced CDR3 bases are TGTGCCTGGAGTTTCCAGGGGGCTGAA. Amino acids: CAWSFQGAE. The entire CDR3 reads CAWSFQGAEAFF.

This clone turned up a few times. With the read ending 3 residues before the CDR3 end, the germline J gene is used to fill in that end. V is TRBV20-1 and J is TRBJ1-2; possible D gene TRBD1, 5 bases. In germline, CDR1 is DFQATT, CDR2 SNEGSKA (reference sequence). CDR3 length: 12 residues. CDR3 DNA, as far as it was read: TGCAGTGCTAGAGAGGCGGGGACCTCG. Translated, it gives CSAREAGTS. The whole CDR3 region reads CSAREAGTSYTF.

A few counts support this clone. The CDR3 end is not reached by the read, which stops 3 residues before it; the germline J gene fills it in. V gene TRBV20-1 combines with J gene TRBJ1-1; 8 bases map to TRBD1. The length of the CDR3 is 13 residues. The trim removed 6 bases at V and 0 bases at J, leaving 3 bases unmatched. Germline V gene data show CDR1 as DFQATT and CDR2 as SNEGSKA (reference sequence). CDR3: CSAWTGLNTEAFF. The CDR3 DNA, read in part, is TGCAGTGCCTGGACAGGGTTGAACACTGAA.

This clone has at least ten counts. Partial CDR3 DNA: TGCAGTGCCCCGACAGGGGGCTTAGGAGAGACC. This codes for CSAPTGGLGET. The whole CDR3 sequence is CSAPTGGLGETQYF. The chain carries TRBV20-1 and TRBJ2-5; TRBD1 matches at 10 bases. The CDR3 end falls 3 residues outside the read, so it is completed with the germline J gene. The length of the CDR3 is 14 residues. Germline V CDR1 and CDR2: DFQATT, SNEGSKA (reference sequence). Trimming at V came to 6 bases and at J to 4 bases, leaving 8 bases not matched to a gene.

On this clone itself: The read terminates 3 residues ahead of where the CDR3 ends, so the germline J gene completes it. The chain joins TRBV29-1 to TRBJ1-5; 8 bases align to TRBD1. The germline gives CDR1 SQVTM, CDR2 ANQGSEA. After removal of 7 bases from V and 3 bases from J, the junction contained 5 bases not matched to a gene. The CDR3 runs to 13 residues. The sequenced CDR3 bases are TGCAGCGCCCAGGGGGCCCCCAATCAGCCC. Amino acid sequence: CSAQGAPNQP. The CDR3 as a whole reads CSAQGAPNQPQHF.

On this clone: Read coverage stops 3 residues before the CDR3 terminus; the germline J gene supplies the remainder. The chain has TRBV7-9 and TRBJ1-6; 7 bases fit TRBD1. The CDR3 is made up of 15 amino acids. CDR1 and CDR2 from the germline V gene are SEHNR and FQNEAQ (reference sequence). After removal of 3 bases from V and 5 bases from J, the junction contained 4 bases not matched to a gene. Partial CDR3 DNA: TGTGCCAGCAGCTTCGAAGGGGGCAATAATTCACCC. Its translation: CASSFEGGNNSP. The complete CDR3 sequence is CASSFEGGNNSPLHF. Supplemented by reference TRBV7-9 and TRBJ1-6, the full variable domain reads DTGVSQNPRHKITKRGQNVTFRCDPISEHNRLYWYRQTLGQGPEFLTYFQNEAQLEKSRLLSDRFSAERPKGSFSTLEIQRTEQGDSAMYLCASSFEGGNNSPLHFGNGTRLTVT.

Points on this clone: Read sequence stops 3 residues before the CDR3 end, and the germline J gene provides the missing end. J is TRBJ2-2 and V is TRBV7-8, with 7 bases that match TRBD2. V was clipped by 3 bases and J by 5 bases; unmatched bases: 9. Germline V gene data show CDR1 as SGHVS and CDR2 as FQNEAQ. The CDR3 sequence is 16 residues long. Incomplete CDR3 DNA: TGTGCCAGCAGCTTTGCCGGGGACTACATTACCGGGGAG. It encodes CASSFAGDYITGE. The whole CDR3 is CASSFAGDYITGELFF.

A word on this clone: The read finishes 3 residues shy of the CDR3 end, and the germline J gene is used to complete it. The V gene is TRBV2, the J gene TRBJ1-2; TRBD1 is a possible D gene (5 bases). Germline assignment: CDR1 SNHLY and CDR2 FYNNEI. Trimming pared 3 bases from V and 5 bases from J, leaving 16 bases between. The CDR3 extends over 15 amino acids. The CDR3 loop is CASSESGPGVYGYTF. The CDR3 DNA, read in part, is TGTGCCAGCAGTGAGAGTGGGCCGGGGGTTTATGGC.

Partial CDR3 DNA: TGTGCCAGCAGCCCAGACAGGGGCACTGAA. Its translation is CASSPDRGTE. In full, the CDR3 is CASSPDRGTEAFF. The chain has TRBV11-2 and TRBJ1-1; 8 nucleotides align to TRBD1. The read gets to within 3 residues of the CDR3 end, and the germline J gene fills in the rest. Germline V lookup: CDR1 SGHAT, CDR2 FQNNGV. The CDR3 is 13 amino acids. V was clipped by 5 bases and J by 4 bases; unmatched bases: 3.

This clone was detected many times. The CDR3 extends 3 residues past the end of the read, so its final part is completed from the germline J gene. The chain couples TRBV29-1 to TRBJ2-3; a weak D match, TRBD2 (5 bases). Looked up from germline, CDR1 is SQVTM and CDR2 is ANQGSEA. V was clipped by 5 bases and J by 2 bases, with 17 bases between them. The CDR3 sequence is 15 residues long. CDR3 loop: CSVQFGGLSTDTQYF. CDR3 bases read: TGCAGCGTTCAATTCGGCGGGCTTTCCACAGATACG.

Details on this clone: The read ends 3 residues before the CDR3 terminus; that terminus is restored from the germline J gene. The gene calls are TRBV18 and TRBJ1-2, with TRBD1 matching over 7 bases. Germline V gene lookup returns CDR1 KGHSH and CDR2 LQKENI. The CDR3 covers 14 residues. Germline trimming cut 3 bases from V and 7 bases from J; bases unmatched to any gene: 8. CDR3 DNA, as far as it was read: TGTGCCAGCTCACCGAGACAGGGCTGGGGTGGC. Translated, it gives CASSPRQGWGG. The CDR3, in full, reads CASSPRQGWGGYTF.

The table lists this clone with many counts. The read is 3 residues too short to cover the CDR3 end, so that end is filled in from the germline J gene. V gene TRBV2 combines with J gene TRBJ2-3; 12 nucleotides agree with TRBD2. The CDR3 has 17 residues. Unmatched junction bases numbered 11, after V lost 10 bases and J lost 0 bases. CDR1 and CDR2 from the germline V gene are SNHLY and FYNNEI. CDR3 protein: CATPLRLAGASTDTQYF. CDR3 DNA, as far as it was read: TGTGCCACACCCCTCCGACTAGCGGGGGCTAGCACAGATACG.

In its sample, this clone was seen many times. Read sequence stops 3 residues before the CDR3 end, and the germline J gene provides the missing end. V is TRBV5-5 and J is TRBJ1-2, with 9 bases identical to TRBD1. The trim removed 4 bases at V and 1 base at J, leaving 2 bases unmatched. The germline gives CDR1 SGHKS, CDR2 YYEKEE (reference sequence). This CDR3 spans 14 amino acids. The CDR3 bases that were read are TGTGCCAGCAGCACGGGACAGGGTAACTATGGC. It is translated as CASSTGQGNYG. The complete CDR3 protein is CASSTGQGNYGYTF.

This clone was observed at least ten times. CDR3 DNA (partial): TGCGCCAGCAGCACCCCGACAAGGCCTTACGAG. It yields the protein CASSTPTRPYE. In full, the CDR3 is CASSTPTRPYEQYF. The chain uses TRBV5-1 and TRBJ2-7; D remains unclear. Read sequence stops 3 residues before the CDR3 end, and the germline J gene provides the missing end. The CDR3 runs 14 residues. Germline CDR1 reads SGHRS; CDR2 reads YFSETQ. The V and J ends lost 4 bases and 4 bases respectively, with 15 bases between them.

Many counts were recorded for this clone. The read finishes 3 residues shy of the CDR3 end, and the germline J gene is used to complete it. The chain combines TRBV6-1 with TRBJ2-5; TRBD1 matches at 9 bases. The length of the CDR3 is 15 residues. CDR1 is MNHNS and CDR2 is SASEGT in the germline V gene. The V segment lost 2 bases and the J segment 5 bases; nucleotides outside the gene matches: 6. CDR3 bases read: TGTGCCAGCAGTGAAAATACAGGGGGCGTTGAGACC. It translates to CASSENTGGVET. The CDR3 reads in full as CASSENTGGVETQYF.

The sample holds a few counts of this clone. The read is 3 residues too short to cover the CDR3 end, so that end is filled in from the germline J gene. The V call is TRBV30, the J call TRBJ1-2; TRBD1 matches at 7 bases. This CDR3 is built from 13 residues. Germline assignment: CDR1 GTSNPN and CDR2 SVGIG (reference sequence). With V trimmed by 4 bases and J by 3 bases, 5 bases remained unmatched. The CDR3 reads CAWMQGVDYGYTF. The part of the CDR3 DNA that was read is TGTGCCTGGATGCAGGGGGTTGACTATGGC.

Worth noting for this clone: The CDR3 goes on 3 residues after the read ends, and that part is filled in from the germline J gene. V and J are TRBV10-3 and TRBJ2-7; 9 nucleotides agree with TRBD2. The CDR3 extends over 16 amino acids. The trim removed 1 base at V and 5 bases at J, leaving 9 bases unmatched. Germline values: CDR1 ENHRY, CDR2 SYGVKD. The DNA read from the CDR3 is TGTGCCATCAGTGAGTACGGGGGACTAGCAGCCCACGAG. Protein product: CAISEYGGLAAHE. In full, the CDR3 reads CAISEYGGLAAHEQYF.

A note on this clone: The DNA ends 3 residues before the CDR3 does, and the rest of the CDR3 is filled in from the germline J gene. The chain couples TRBV29-1 to TRBJ2-1; TRBD2 agrees at 13 bases. The CDR3 contains 14 residues. Germline V gene lookup returns CDR1 SQVTM and CDR2 ANQGSEA. The V segment lost 6 bases and the J segment 6 bases; nucleotides outside the gene matches: 5. CDR3 protein: CSVAGTSGANEQFF. The sequenced CDR3 bases are TGCAGCGTGGCCGGGACTAGCGGGGCCAATGAG.

As to this clone: The observed sequence ends 3 residues before the CDR3 terminus, with the missing tail filled in from the germline J gene. The chain couples TRBV7-2 to TRBJ2-7; D not resolved. The CDR3 is 14 amino acids. Germline CDR1 reads SGHTA; CDR2 reads FQGNSA. Trimming cost V 5 bases and J 0 bases, with 11 bases left between them. The CDR3 sequence: CASSTDGYSYEQYF. The CDR3 bases that were read are TGTGCCAGCAGCACCGACGGGTACTCCTACGAG.

This clone was seen repeatedly, ten times or more. The read is 3 residues too short to cover the CDR3 end, so that end is filled in from the germline J gene. This chain uses TRBV16 with TRBJ1-6, with unresolved D. Germline V gene sequence: CDR1 KGHSY, CDR2 FQNENV. The CDR3 is made up of 15 amino acids. Trimming pared 2 bases from V and 0 bases from J, leaving 5 bases between. The CDR3 sequence: CASSQQSSYNSPLHF. The sequenced CDR3 bases are TGTGCCAGCAGCCAACAGAGCTCCTATAATTCACCC.

This clone was found many times. The CDR3 reads CASSPLAGERETQYF. The DNA read from the CDR3 is TGTGCCAGCTCACCTCTAGCGGGAGAACGGGAGACC. The chain carries TRBV18 and TRBJ2-5, with TRBD2 identical over 10 bases. With the read ending 3 residues before the CDR3 end, the germline J gene is used to fill in that end. V lost 3 bases and J lost 5; bases outside the gene matches: 6. The V gene's germline CDR1 is KGHSH and CDR2 LQKENI. CDR3 length: 15 amino acids.

As to this clone: The read falls 3 residues short of the CDR3 end, and the missing part is taken from the germline J gene. The gene calls are TRBV2 and TRBJ1-6, with a tentative D call TRBD1 (6 bases). Trimming left V 2 bases short and J 10 bases short, with 15 bases between. Germline V gives CDR1 SNHLY, CDR2 FYNNEI. The CDR3 loop spans 15 amino acids. The part of the CDR3 DNA that was read is TGTGCCAGCAGTGAATGGAGCAGGGGTAAATCACCC. This gives the protein CASSEWSRGKSP. Given in full, the CDR3 is CASSEWSRGKSPLHF.